The 6 T cell receptor beta chains below all came from one sample that was sequenced in a study of blood T cells in healthy people across ages (dated by TCRdb to the mid-2010s). Library preparation was by 5' RACE. A second roughly 6 to 11 cycle PCR used a sample-barcoded 5' primer and a J-beta primer mix. TCRdb's own reprocessing of the public reads used fastp at Q25 and MiXCR and kept productive beta chains. Duplicate CDR3 protein sequences are folded into a single record with the most common DNA and genes. The sample profile shows around 1,900,000 distinct CDR3 sequences; roughly two fifths of them were found once. Roughly 24% of the sample goes to the ten largest clones. Sequenced: blood. Every receptor here comes from a human donor in good health.

The genes are TRBV6-5 and TRBJ2-5; D may be TRBD2 (6 bases). Germline V gene data show CDR1 as MNHEY and CDR2 as SVGAGI. CDR3 length: 15 amino acids. V lost 7 bases and J 0 bases, leaving 15 bases between the germline ends. The CDR3 bases are TGTGCCAGCACCCCGGGACTTCAGTACCAAGAGACCCAGTACTTC. Protein product: CASTPGLQYQETQYF.

The chain employs TRBV9 and TRBJ2-1; tentatively, D is TRBD1 (6 bases). The germline V gene has CDR1 SGDLS and CDR2 YYNGEE. V dropped 1 base and J dropped 3 bases, with 20 bases sitting between them. The CDR3 has 18 amino acids. The CDR3 DNA reads as TGTGCCAGCAGCGTACGCTCGAGGGCAGGGGCCCTCTACAATGAGCAGTTCTTC. Protein: CASSVRSRAGALYNEQFF. Variable domain in full (rest from reference TRBV9 and TRBJ2-1): DSGVTQTPKHLITATGQRVTLRCSPRSGDLSVYWYQQSLDQGLQFLIQYYNGEERAKGNILERFSAQQFPDLHSELNLSSLELGDSALYFCASSVRSRAGALYNEQFFGPGTRLTVL.

With regard to this clonotype: A much bigger clone sits one base away, suggesting this may be a read error. The rearrangement joins TRBV4-3 to TRBJ2-7; 9 bases are a match to TRBD2. The CDR3 is made up of 16 amino acids. The J segment lost 7 bases and the V segment lost 0 bases, leaving 10 bases of the junction unmatched. Germline values: CDR1 LGHNA, CDR2 YSLEER. The CDR3: CASSQDLLAGCREQYF. Here the CDR3 DNA reads TGCGCCAGCAGCCAAGATCTTCTAGCGGGGTGTCGGGAGCAGTACTTC.

J is TRBJ1-1 and V is TRBV5-1, with D possibly TRBD1 on 5 matching bases. Trimming left V 4 bases short and J 0 bases short, with 13 bases between. The CDR3 runs 15 residues. The germline CDR1 and CDR2 sequences are SGHRS and YFSETQ. In DNA, the CDR3 is TGCGCCAGCAGCCCCCTAGAGGGGCTGAACACTGAAGCTTTCTTT. This translates into CASSPLEGLNTEAFF.

The V and J genes are TRBV21-1 and TRBJ1-2; the D segment call TRBD1 is taken from the table without a DNA check. TRBV21-1 is a listed pseudogene. The CDR3 length is 15 residues. CDR3 in amino acids: CASIHPTQTGRGYTF. The CDR3 bases are TGTGCCAGCATCCACCCCACACAAACGGGACGAGGCTACACCTTC.

The genes are TRBV7-9 and TRBJ1-4; 10 bases line up with TRBD1. Germline V lookup: CDR1 SEHNR, CDR2 FQNEAQ (reference sequence). The ends lost 4 bases at V and 7 bases at J; junction bases unmatched: 6. The CDR3 is made up of 15 amino acids. The CDR3 nucleotides read TGTGCCAGCAGCTCCCGGGACAGGGGTCGTGAAAAACTGTTTTTT. Translating gives CASSSRDRGREKLFF.